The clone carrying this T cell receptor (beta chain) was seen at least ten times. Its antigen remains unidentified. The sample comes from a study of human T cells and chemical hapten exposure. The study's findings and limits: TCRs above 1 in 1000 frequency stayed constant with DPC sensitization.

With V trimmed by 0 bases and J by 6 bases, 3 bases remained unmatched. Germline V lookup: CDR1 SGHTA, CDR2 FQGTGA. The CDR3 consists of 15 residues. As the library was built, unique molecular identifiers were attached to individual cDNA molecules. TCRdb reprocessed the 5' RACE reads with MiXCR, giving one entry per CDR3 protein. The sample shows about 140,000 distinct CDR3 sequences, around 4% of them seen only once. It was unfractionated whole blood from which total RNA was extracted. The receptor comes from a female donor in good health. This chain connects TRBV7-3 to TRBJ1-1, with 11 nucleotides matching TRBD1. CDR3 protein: CASSLTGQGEAEAFF. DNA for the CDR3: TGTGCCAGCAGCTTAACGGGACAGGGGGAAGCTGAAGCTTTCTTT.